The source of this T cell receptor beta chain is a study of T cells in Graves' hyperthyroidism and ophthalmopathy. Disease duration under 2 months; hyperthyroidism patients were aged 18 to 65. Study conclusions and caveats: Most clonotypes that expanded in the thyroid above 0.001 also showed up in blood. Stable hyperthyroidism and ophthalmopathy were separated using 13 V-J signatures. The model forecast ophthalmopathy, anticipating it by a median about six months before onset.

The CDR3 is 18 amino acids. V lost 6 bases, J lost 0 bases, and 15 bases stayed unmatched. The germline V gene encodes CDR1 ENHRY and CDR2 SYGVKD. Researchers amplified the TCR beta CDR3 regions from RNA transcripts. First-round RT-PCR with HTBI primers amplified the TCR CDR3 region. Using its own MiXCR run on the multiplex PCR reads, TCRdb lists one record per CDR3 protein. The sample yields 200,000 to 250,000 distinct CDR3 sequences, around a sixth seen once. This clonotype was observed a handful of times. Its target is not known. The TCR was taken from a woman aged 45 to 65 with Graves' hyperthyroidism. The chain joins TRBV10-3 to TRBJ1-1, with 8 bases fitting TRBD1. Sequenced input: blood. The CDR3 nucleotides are TGTGCCATCAGCGACCTTTTCAGGACAGGGAGTTTGAACACTGAAGCTTTCTTT. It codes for CAISDLFRTGSLNTEAFF.